The 23 T cell receptor beta chains reported below all come from one sample, sequenced in a study of shared clonotypes between healthy human individuals. Sequencing was performed with immunoSEQ multiplex PCR; in TCRdb, only in-frame clones are kept and a portion is missing. The sample yields some 2 million clones, about 95% seen once. It was CD45RO-negative cells, positively selected for CCR7, that made up naive CD8 cells, with terminally differentiated effector memory CD45RA+ cells excluded. The sequenced sample was naive CD8+ T cells sorted from blood. These TCRs come from a man younger than 30 in good health.

The chain recombines TRBV10-1 with TRBJ2-3, with a possible D match to TRBD2 (6 bases). Germline V lookup: CDR1 WNHNN, CDR2 SYGVQD (reference sequence). This CDR3 spans 14 amino acids. V lost 3 bases and J lost 5, with 12 bases in between. In nucleotides, the CDR3 is TGCGCCAGCAGTGATGTGGGAGGAGGAGATACGCAGTATTTT. This translates into CASSDVGGGDTQYF.

The table lists this clone with a count of one. V gene TRBV11-3 combines with J gene TRBJ1-1; 9 nucleotides align to TRBD1. V dropped 4 bases and J dropped 7; count of bases not matched to a gene: 4. This CDR3 comprises 13 residues. The germline V gene encodes CDR1 SGHNT and CDR2 YENEEA. The DNA of the CDR3 is TGTGCCAGCAGCTATAAGACAGGGGGTGAAGCTTTCTTT. This gives the protein CASSYKTGGEAFF. Based on the CDR3 plus reference TRBV11-3 and TRBJ1-1, the full variable domain is EAGVVQSPRYKIIEKKQPVAFWCNPISGHNTLYWYLQNLGQGPELLIRYENEEAVDDSQLPKDRFSAERLKGVDSTLKIQPAELGDSAVYLCASSYKTGGEAFFGQGTRLTVV.

The chain employs TRBV30 and TRBJ2-1, with TRBD1 matching over 9 bases. Per germline, CDR1 GTSNPN and CDR2 SVGIG (reference sequence). The CDR3 has 14 residues. V shed 0 bases, J shed 5 bases, and the junction held 2 bases outside the gene matches. The CDR3 coding sequence is TGTGCCTGGAGTGTGGGACAGGGACACAATGAGCAGTTCTTC. Protein: CAWSVGQGHNEQFF.

The rearrangement uses TRBV7-8 and TRBJ2-2, with D unclear. The germline V and J ends were trimmed by 1 base and 6 bases, with 9 bases remaining between them. Germline V lookup: CDR1 SGHVS, CDR2 FQNEAQ. The CDR3 covers 14 residues. For the CDR3, the DNA is TGTGCCAGCAGCTTAGAACTAAGCCCCGGGGAGCTGTTTTTT. Translating it yields CASSLELSPGELFF.

The chain is built from TRBV5-6 and TRBJ2-7, with D unclear. Germline CDR1 and CDR2: SGHDT and YYEEEE. V shed 2 bases and J shed 4 bases, with 10 bases lying between them. The CDR3 length is 13 residues. This CDR3 is CASSFQQSYEQYF. As DNA, the CDR3 is TGTGCCAGCAGCTTTCAGCAAAGTTACGAGCAGTACTTC.

The genes are TRBV5-1 and TRBJ2-7, with D uncertain. V was cut by 4 bases and J by 0 bases, with 14 bases left in between. Germline-derived CDR1 and CDR2 are SGHRS and YFSETQ. The CDR3 is made up of 15 amino acids. The DNA for the CDR3 is TGCGCCAGCAGCGCCGGGTCCTCATCCTCCTACGAGCAGTACTTC. Residues: CASSAGSSSSYEQYF.

This chain connects TRBV11-2 to TRBJ2-5; D gene uncertain. CDR1 is SGHAT and CDR2 is FQNNGV in the germline V gene. V was pared by 5 bases and J by 5 bases, with 9 bases between. The CDR3 extends over 12 amino acids. As DNA, the CDR3 is TGTGCCAGCAGCCTACTGCGGGAGACCCAGTACTTC. Encoded protein: CASSLLRETQYF. The entire variable domain, with the rest obtained from reference TRBV11-2 and TRBJ2-5, is as follows: EAGVAQSPRYKIIEKRQSVAFWCNPISGHATLYWYQQILGQGPKLLIQFQNNGVVDDSQLPKDRFSAERLKGVDSTLKIQPAKLEDSAVYLCASSLLRETQYFGPGTRLLVL.

This clone was found once. The CDR3 coding sequence is TGTGCCAGCAGCGTAGGAACTAGCGGGTCGGGGGAGACCCAGTACTTC. It translates to CASSVGTSGSGETQYF. This sequence joins TRBV9 and TRBJ2-5; TRBD2 aligns across 9 bases. V trimming: 0 bases; J trimming: 5 bases; junction bases outside the gene matches: 8. The CDR3 runs 16 residues. CDR1 is SGDLS, CDR2 YYNGEE, per germline.

The chain recombines TRBV7-3 with TRBJ2-3; tentatively, D is TRBD1 or TRBD2 (5 bases each). The CDR3 runs 15 residues. Germline lookup yields CDR1 SGHTA and CDR2 FQGTGA. V was cut by 4 bases and J by 0 bases, with 11 bases left in between. DNA for the CDR3: TGTGCCAGCAGCTATGGGGCGGGTAGCACAGATACGCAGTATTTT. It is translated as CASSYGAGSTDTQYF.

V is TRBV6-6 and J is TRBJ1-4; weak D call: TRBD1 (6 bases). Per the germline V gene, CDR1 is MNHNY and CDR2 is SVGAGI (reference sequence). This CDR3 contains 15 residues. The germline V and J ends were trimmed by 2 bases and 3 bases, with 10 bases remaining between them. CDR3 protein: CASSYLRGPNEKLFF. The CDR3 DNA reads as TGTGCCAGCAGTTACCTCAGGGGTCCTAATGAAAAACTGTTTTTT.

Of note for this clone: The same CDR3 also results from other DNA sequences found in this sample. The rearrangement links TRBV4-3 to TRBJ2-3; the D gene could be TRBD1 or TRBD2 (5 bases each). Germline CDR1 and CDR2: LGHNA and YSLEER. Trimming removed 1 base from V and 4 bases from J, with 9 bases in between. The CDR3 extends over 14 amino acids. The CDR3 loop is CASSQAGGPDTQYF. The CDR3 DNA sequence: TGCGCCAGCAGCCAAGCTGGGGGACCAGATACGCAGTATTTT.

The chain carries TRBV27 and TRBJ2-1, with 10 positions matching TRBD2. The junction had 11 bases not matched to a gene; V was cut back by 1 base and J by 5 bases. The CDR3 covers 18 residues. Germline V CDR1 and CDR2: MNHEY, SMNVEV (reference sequence). CDR3 bases: TGTGCCAGCAGTTTATACCCCGGACTAGCGGACAAGAACAATGAGCAGTTCTTC. Amino acid sequence: CASSLYPGLADKNNEQFF.

This clone was counted a single time. Additional DNA sequences in this sample encode the identical CDR3. The chain employs TRBV9 and TRBJ2-3; the D is unclear. V was cut by 1 base and J by 6 bases, with 6 bases left in between. Germline assignment: CDR1 SGDLS and CDR2 YYNGEE. This CDR3 contains 12 residues. The chain's CDR3 is CASSVFPDTQYF. As DNA, the CDR3 is TGTGCCAGCAGCGTATTTCCCGATACGCAGTATTTT.

The rearrangement joins TRBV27 to TRBJ1-2; tentative D call: TRBD1 (5 bases). Germline V lookup: CDR1 MNHEY, CDR2 SMNVEV (reference sequence). This CDR3 contains 13 residues. Trimming took 0 bases from V and 6 from J, leaving 8 bases between them. The CDR3 is CASSLSGADGYTF. CDR3 nucleotide sequence: TGTGCCAGCAGTTTATCAGGGGCTGATGGCTACACCTTC.

The chain joins TRBV7-6 to TRBJ2-2; D not certain. Trimming removed 4 bases at V and 6 bases at J, with 15 bases between. CDR3 length equals 15 residues. Germline V lookup: CDR1 SGHVS, CDR2 FNYEAQ. CDR3 loop: CASSYFPSFSGELFF. The CDR3 region has the DNA TGTGCCAGCAGCTATTTTCCCTCCTTCTCCGGGGAGCTGTTTTTT.

The rearrangement uses TRBV6-9 and TRBJ1-6; weak D call: TRBD1 (6 bases). Trimming removed 0 bases from V and 10 bases from J, with 13 bases in between. CDR3 length equals 15 residues. Germline loops: CDR1 MNHGY, CDR2 SVAAGI. CDR3 loop: CASSYSRGSDSPLHF. The CDR3, as DNA: TGTGCCAGCAGTTATTCGAGGGGGAGCGACTCACCCCTCCACTTT.

The chain recombines TRBV6-1 with TRBJ1-1; D might be TRBD1 (5 bases). V was trimmed by 7 bases and J by 3 bases, leaving 18 bases between them. The CDR3 runs 15 residues. CDR1 is MNHNS and CDR2 is SASEGT in the germline V gene. Written as DNA, the CDR3 is TGTGCCAGCATGACAGAGGACGGGCGGGACACTGAAGCTTTCTTT. This encodes CASMTEDGRDTEAFF.

The J gene is TRBJ2-5, the V gene TRBV2, with 9 bases matching TRBD1. CDR1 is SNHLY, CDR2 FYNNEI, per germline. The CDR3 has 13 amino acids. The V and J ends lost 10 bases and 12 bases, in that order; junction bases with no gene match: 15. The CDR3 DNA reads as TGTGCCATTTTTCCAGGGACAGGGTCTTTCGAGTACTTC. Its protein product is CAIFPGTGSFEYF.

The chain employs TRBV9 and TRBJ2-2, with a possible D match to TRBD2 (6 bases). This CDR3 region has 15 residues. The germline V gene encodes CDR1 SGDLS and CDR2 YYNGEE. V was pared by 2 bases and J by 7 bases, with 15 bases between. The CDR3 protein is CASSVGEWTIGELFF. CDR3 coding DNA: TGTGCCAGCAGCGTGGGAGAGTGGACTATCGGGGAGCTGTTTTTT. Looking up the rest from reference TRBV9 and TRBJ2-2 gives the full variable domain: DSGVTQTPKHLITATGQRVTLRCSPRSGDLSVYWYQQSLDQGLQFLIQYYNGEERAKGNILERFSAQQFPDLHSELNLSSLELGDSALYFCASSVGEWTIGELFFGEGSRLTVL.

Of note for this clone: Other DNA sequences of this sample code for an identical CDR3. The chain recombines TRBV27 with TRBJ1-1; TRBD1 is a possible D gene (5 bases). With 0 bases removed from V and 2 bases from J, the gap between germline ends came to 13 bases. The CDR3 extends over 16 amino acids. Germline loops: CDR1 MNHEY, CDR2 SMNVEV (reference sequence). The CDR3 spells CASSLSGGEGNTEAFF. In nucleotides, the CDR3 is TGTGCCAGCAGTTTATCGGGAGGGGAAGGTAACACTGAAGCTTTCTTT.

The rearrangement uses TRBV28 and TRBJ2-1, with 8 bases identical to TRBD2. V lost 5 bases to trimming and J lost 9 bases; unmatched junction nucleotides: 9. Germline V gene lookup returns CDR1 MDHEN and CDR2 SYDVKM. This CDR3 contains 14 residues. In DNA, the CDR3 is TGTGCCAGCAGTCTTCCGGGGGGGCCGGGTGAGCAGTTCTTC. It specifies CASSLPGGPGEQFF.

A few counts support this clone. The J gene is TRBJ1-2, the V gene TRBV4-1; TRBD1 is a possible D gene (5 bases). The germline V gene encodes CDR1 MGHRA and CDR2 YSYEKL. This CDR3 is 16 amino acids long. Trimming took 1 base from V and 0 from J, leaving 12 bases between them. The CDR3, as DNA: TGCGCCAGCAGCCAAGTGGCGGACACCTCTAACTATGGCTACACCTTC. Residues: CASSQVADTSNYGYTF.

This clone has a handful of counts. The gene calls are TRBV6-5 and TRBJ1-6, with D perhaps matching TRBD1 (5 bases). The V gene lost 2 bases and the J gene lost 7 bases, with 15 bases spanning the gap. CDR1 is MNHEY and CDR2 is SVGAGI in the germline V gene. CDR3 size: 16 residues. CDR3 bases: TGTGCCAGCAGTTACGAGCCCGGGACGGAGAATTCACCCCTCCACTTT. It yields the protein CASSYEPGTENSPLHF.